Below, 32 T cell receptor beta chains from the same sample are listed, as sequenced in a study of technical replicates of blood from a few donors. Only in-frame clones appear in the TCRdb table, and some are missing; sequencing was by immunoSEQ multiplex PCR. The repertoire includes about 82,000 clones, 96% of them detected once, and 0.37% sits in the top ten. Material: T cells isolated from PBMCs. These receptors all come from a human donor in good health.

The chain uses TRBV30 and TRBJ2-3; 9 nucleotides match TRBD1. CDR1 and CDR2 from the germline V gene are GTSNPN and SVGIG (reference sequence). The trim removed 3 bases at V and 3 bases at J, leaving 4 bases unmatched. The CDR3 length is 14 residues. The CDR3 sequence is CAWRGDRETDTQYF. DNA of the CDR3: TGTGCCTGGAGAGGGGACAGGGAAACAGATACGCAGTATTTT.

The chain has TRBV12-2 and TRBJ2-5; the table calls TRBD2, which could not be checked here. TRBV12-2 corresponds to a pseudogene. The CDR3 covers 15 residues. As DNA, the CDR3 is TGTGCAAGTCGCTTAGCGCGCCCACTATCGGAGACCCAGTACTTC. The encoded protein is CASRLARPLSETQYF.

V and J are TRBV10-3 and TRBJ1-4; D is unresolved. CDR3 size: 13 residues. The V and J ends lost 4 bases and 7 bases respectively, with 10 bases between them. Germline CDR1 and CDR2: ENHRY and SYGVKD. As DNA, the CDR3 is TGTGCCATCAGTGCCGGGTATGGTGAAAAACTGTTTTTT. As protein: CAISAGYGEKLFF.

To note about this clone: The junction departs from the called germline gene at one end, perhaps through a read error. V usage is TRBV11-3 and J usage is TRBJ2-1, with a possible D match to TRBD2 (6 bases). The CDR3 is 12 amino acids. Germline V CDR1 and CDR2: SGHNT, YENEEA. The CDR3: CASSGSHRERFF. DNA for the CDR3: TGTGCCAGCAGCGGGAGCCACCGGGAGCGGTTCTTC. Using reference TRBV11-3 and TRBJ2-1 for the parts outside the CDR3, the full variable domain is EAGVVQSPRYKIIEKKQPVAFWCNPISGHNTLYWYLQNLGQGPELLIRYENEEAVDDSQLPKDRFSAERLKGVDSTLKIQPAELGDSAVYLCASSGSHRERFFGPGTRLTVL.

The chain is built from TRBV6-5 and TRBJ2-5; perhaps TRBD2 as D (5 bases). V lost 2 bases, J lost 0 bases, and 13 bases lay in between. Germline V gives CDR1 MNHEY, CDR2 SVGAGI. This CDR3 spans 16 amino acids. The CDR3 DNA sequence: TGTGCCAGCAGTTACGGCGGGCCTCAGTACCAAGAGACCCAGTACTTC. Amino acids: CASSYGGPQYQETQYF.

The chain uses TRBV21-1 and TRBJ1-4. TRBV21-1 is designated a pseudogene. There are 21 residues in the CDR3. CDR3 DNA sequence: TGTGCCAGCAGACACTTGAAAGGTGGATCGTTGGGAGAACCCACTAATGAAAAACTGTTTTTT. Translating it yields CASRHLKGGSLGEPTNEKLFF.

The chain uses TRBV19 and TRBJ2-7; D is perhaps TRBD2 (5 bases). Between the trimmed V and J ends, which lost 5 bases and 2 bases, there was a span of 13 bases. This CDR3 comprises 14 residues. Germline CDR1 is LNHDA and CDR2 is SQIVND (reference sequence). The CDR3 here is CASSPRVEAYEQYF. The DNA of the CDR3 is TGTGCCAGTAGTCCTCGGGTGGAGGCCTACGAGCAGTACTTC.

This rearrangement joins TRBV10-3 to TRBJ2-1, with D unresolved. V dropped 2 bases and J dropped 7 bases, with 6 bases sitting between them. Germline V gene lookup returns CDR1 ENHRY and CDR2 SYGVKD. The CDR3 runs 12 residues. The chain's CDR3 is CAISEVYNEQFF. In nucleotides, the CDR3 is TGTGCCATCAGTGAGGTTTATAATGAGCAGTTCTTC.

The chain uses TRBV6-1 and TRBJ2-4, with a tentative D call TRBD2 (5 bases). V shed 4 bases and J shed 2 bases, with 18 bases lying between them. CDR3 size: 17 residues. Germline CDR1 and CDR2: MNHNS and SASEGT. Written as DNA, the CDR3 is TGTGCCAGCAGTGGGGTGGAGGCAGGAATAACCAAAAACATTCAGTACTTC. Protein sequence: CASSGVEAGITKNIQYF.

The chain carries TRBV14 and TRBJ2-4; weak D call: TRBD1 (5 bases). Trimming left V 1 base short and J 7 bases short, with 5 bases between. This CDR3 has 12 residues. Germline V gene data show CDR1 as SGHDN and CDR2 as FVKESK. The DNA of the CDR3 is TGTGCCAGCAGCCAAGGGGGCAACATTCAGTACTTC. Protein: CASSQGGNIQYF.

The chain recombines TRBV19 with TRBJ2-7, with a tentative D call TRBD1 (6 bases). Germline V gene lookup returns CDR1 LNHDA and CDR2 SQIVND (reference sequence). The CDR3 has 14 residues. V gave up 5 bases and J gave up 3 bases, with 14 bases separating them. CDR3 amino acids: CASSPGAAIYEQYF. In nucleotides, the CDR3 is TGTGCCAGTAGTCCAGGGGCCGCGATCTACGAGCAGTACTTC.

In regard to this clone: A read error may produce the germline difference seen at one junction end. The J gene is TRBJ2-3, the V gene TRBV5-5; 7 positions agree with TRBD2. This CDR3 spans 18 amino acids. CDR1 and CDR2 from the germline V gene are SGHKS and YYEKEE (reference sequence). CDR3: CASSLAGPLDPSIDTQYF. The DNA for the CDR3 is TGTGCCAGCAGCTTAGCGGGGCCTTTGGATCCTAGCATAGATACGCAGTATTTT.

V usage is TRBV27 and J usage is TRBJ2-1; D is perhaps TRBD1 or TRBD2 (9 bases each). CDR1 MNHEY and CDR2 SMNVEV come from the germline V gene (reference sequence). This CDR3 region has 19 residues. Trimming stripped 8 bases from V and 3 bases from J, with 29 bases between. The chain's CDR3 is CASGGTGQGTSGHYNEQFF. In DNA form, the CDR3 reads TGTGCCAGCGGGGGTACGGGACAGGGCACTAGCGGGCACTACAATGAGCAGTTCTTC.

The genes are TRBV6-6 and TRBJ1-1; possible D gene TRBD1, 6 bases. CDR3 length: 12 amino acids. CDR1 and CDR2 from the germline V gene are MNHNY and SVGAGI (reference sequence). V shed 5 bases and J shed 10 bases, with 14 bases lying between them. The CDR3, as DNA: TGTGCCAGCAGTCTAACAGGGTTTGGAGCTTTCTTT. Translated, it gives CASSLTGFGAFF.

V is TRBV2 and J is TRBJ2-1, with D possibly being TRBD1 (5 bases). CDR3 length: 15 residues. V lost 3 bases, J lost 4 bases, and 13 bases lay in between. In germline, CDR1 is SNHLY, CDR2 FYNNEI. The DNA of the CDR3 is TGTGCCAGCAGTGATCCAGGGATTACATACAATGAGCAGTTCTTC. It codes for CASSDPGITYNEQFF.

The chain combines TRBV28 with TRBJ2-5, with TRBD2 matching 12 bases. V trimming: 3 bases; J trimming: 4 bases; junction bases outside the gene matches: 3. CDR1 MDHEN and CDR2 SYDVKM come from the germline V gene. This CDR3 region has 15 residues. DNA for the CDR3: TGTGCCAGCAGTTTGGTGGGACTAGCGGGAGAGACCCAGTACTTC. Protein: CASSLVGLAGETQYF.

The rearrangement uses TRBV19 and TRBJ2-5; 10 bases line up with TRBD2. Trimming took 5 bases from V and 2 from J; bases not matched to a gene: 11. The CDR3 runs to 17 residues. From germline, CDR1 is LNHDA and CDR2 SQIVND (reference sequence). The CDR3 spells CASSGASGRRGQETQYF. The CDR3 bases are TGTGCCAGTAGTGGGGCTAGCGGGAGAAGAGGACAAGAGACCCAGTACTTC.

This CDR3 is CAWNPGDKQYF. The CDR3 nucleotides are TGTGCCTGGAATCCAGGGGACAAGCAGTACTTC. This chain connects TRBV30 to TRBJ2-7; D perhaps matches TRBD1 (6 bases). Trimming cost V 4 bases and J 8 bases, with 12 bases left between them. Germline-derived CDR1 and CDR2 are GTSNPN and SVGIG (reference sequence). The CDR3 runs 11 residues.

The rearrangement joins TRBV28 to TRBJ1-5; 7 bases are shared with TRBD1. V lost 6 bases to trimming and J lost 0 bases; unmatched junction nucleotides: 11. From germline, CDR1 is MDHEN and CDR2 SYDVKM. The CDR3 covers 17 residues. CDR3 sequence: CASSLRQGLNSNQPQHF. The CDR3 region has the DNA TGTGCCAGCAGCTTGAGACAGGGTCTGAATAGCAATCAGCCCCAGCATTTT.

The chain carries TRBV20-1 and TRBJ2-5, with D perhaps TRBD2 (5 bases). The germline gives CDR1 DFQATT, CDR2 SNEGSKA (reference sequence). V dropped 3 bases and J dropped 3 bases, with 5 bases sitting between them. The CDR3 covers 11 residues. The CDR3 is CSASGKETQYF. The CDR3 DNA reads as TGCAGTGCTAGCGGGAAAGAGACCCAGTACTTC.

The chain carries TRBV11-3 and TRBJ2-3; D is ambiguous. The CDR3 is 11 amino acids. V shed 8 bases and J shed 3 bases, with 6 bases lying between them. In germline, CDR1 is SGHNT, CDR2 YENEEA. The CDR3 here is CASAQTDTQYF. CDR3 nucleotide sequence: TGTGCCAGCGCACAAACAGATACGCAGTATTTT.

V is TRBV18 and J is TRBJ2-3; unclear D gene. The CDR3 has 14 residues. Deletions cut 0 bases from V and 0 bases from J, with 4 bases between. Germline V gives CDR1 KGHSH, CDR2 LQKENI. The CDR3 sequence is CASSPPRSTDTQYF. The CDR3 coding sequence is TGTGCCAGCTCACCACCCCGGAGCACAGATACGCAGTATTTT.

This clone is a singleton in its sample. The V and J genes are TRBV19 and TRBJ2-7; D gene unclear. CDR1 and CDR2 (germline): LNHDA, SQIVND (reference sequence). V lost 3 bases and J lost 0, with 9 bases in between. The CDR3 is 14 amino acids. CDR3 in amino acids: CASSIDPSSYEQYF. DNA for the CDR3: TGTGCCAGTAGTATCGATCCCAGCTCCTACGAGCAGTACTTC.

The rearrangement uses TRBV11-3 and TRBJ1-1; a possible D gene is TRBD1 (6 bases). V shed 0 bases and J shed 4 bases, with 21 bases lying between them. The V gene's germline CDR1 is SGHNT and CDR2 YENEEA. This CDR3 is 18 amino acids long. The CDR3 coding sequence is TGTGCCAGCAGCTTAGATATGATGGGGGGGCTAGAACCCACTGAAGCTTTCTTT. Its translation: CASSLDMMGGLEPTEAFF.

The chain couples TRBV28 to TRBJ2-1; D is unresolved. The CDR3 extends over 13 amino acids. CDR1 is MDHEN and CDR2 is SYDVKM in the germline V gene. V lost 3 bases and J lost 7, with 10 bases in between. The CDR3 region is CASSFEATNEQFF. CDR3 in DNA: TGTGCCAGCAGTTTCGAGGCGACTAATGAGCAGTTCTTC.

The rearrangement uses TRBV2 and TRBJ2-1; TRBD2 matches at 7 bases. Losses at the gene ends were 7 bases for V and 2 bases for J; bases not matched to a gene: 11. In germline, CDR1 is SNHLY, CDR2 FYNNEI. The CDR3 is 16 amino acids. The CDR3 DNA is TGTGCCAGCAAATCAGAGCGGGAAGTCGCCTACAATGAGCAGTTCTTC. This codes for CASKSEREVAYNEQFF.

This clone was seen a single time. The chain combines TRBV4-1 with TRBJ2-7; 7 nucleotides line up with TRBD2. The V segment lost 4 bases and the J segment 3 bases; nucleotides outside the gene matches: 9. This CDR3 contains 15 residues. In germline, CDR1 is MGHRA, CDR2 YSYEKL. The DNA for the CDR3 is TGCGCCAGCAGCCCGGGGGGACTCGGATACTACGAGCAGTACTTC. Amino acids: CASSPGGLGYYEQYF.

The rearrangement links TRBV28 to TRBJ1-1, with D perhaps TRBD1 (6 bases). With 5 bases removed from V and 1 base from J, the gap between germline ends came to 11 bases. Looked up from germline, CDR1 is MDHEN and CDR2 is SYDVKM. The CDR3 has 14 residues. For the CDR3, the DNA is TGTGCCAGCAGTGCCTCGGACAGGAACACTGAAGCTTTCTTT. This gives the protein CASSASDRNTEAFF.

The gene calls are TRBV28 and TRBJ2-7, with 14 bases identical to TRBD2. Germline V gene data show CDR1 as MDHEN and CDR2 as SYDVKM. The V segment lost 11 bases and the J segment 4 bases; nucleotides outside the gene matches: 19. The CDR3 is 18 amino acids. Written as DNA, the CDR3 is TGTGCCGTACGCGGGGGCCCGGGACTAGCGGGAGCTGGATACGAGCAGTACTTC. The encoded protein is CAVRGGPGLAGAGYEQYF. Full variable domain (missing parts from reference TRBV28 and TRBJ2-7): DVKVTQSSRYLVKRTGEKVFLECVQDMDHENMFWYRQDPGLGLRLIYFSYDVKMKEKGDIPEGYSVSREKKERFSLILESASTNQTSMYLCAVRGGPGLAGAGYEQYFGPGTRLTVT.

The V call is TRBV19, the J call TRBJ2-7, with a weak D call TRBD1 (6 bases). CDR3 length: 15 residues. V was shortened by 0 bases and J by 6 bases, with 15 bases between the two germline ends. From germline, CDR1 is LNHDA and CDR2 SQIVND (reference sequence). CDR3 sequence (DNA): TGTGCCAGTAGTATAGATGACAAGGGACAACGCGAGCAGTACTTC. Protein: CASSIDDKGQREQYF.

The chain couples TRBV5-1 to TRBJ2-5; the match to TRBD2 covers 12 bases. J lost 2 bases, V lost 4 bases, and 6 bases had no gene match. Germline V gives CDR1 SGHRS, CDR2 YFSETQ. The CDR3 is 16 amino acids. This CDR3 is CASSPGTSGRQETQYF. The DNA of the CDR3 is TGCGCCAGCAGCCCAGGGACTAGCGGGCGTCAAGAGACCCAGTACTTC.

The chain joins TRBV28 to TRBJ1-2; no firm D call. V was pared by 1 base and J by 13 bases, with 13 bases between. The CDR3 covers 12 residues. Germline CDR1 MDHEN, CDR2 SYDVKM. The CDR3 bases are TGTGCCAGCAGTTTATTATCGTCAGTTTCCACCTTC. Translation: CASSLLSSVSTF.